This T cell receptor (beta chain) was recovered during a study of T cells after yellow fever vaccination. Whole-study findings and limits: Contaminants from the bulk population, in the form of abundant clonotypes, could be found in FACS-sorted repertoires.

This clonotype came up a few times. Antigen: not known. TCRdb reanalysed the 5' RACE reads using MiXCR and keeps one entry per CDR3 protein. This sample yields hundreds of thousands of distinct CDR3 sequences, of which approximately 18% are seen a single time; roughly a sixth belongs to the top ten. The sequence was obtained from a man between 18 and 35 years old who received the YFV17D yellow fever vaccine. Specimen: PBMCs, collected before the yellow fever booster vaccination.

The CDR3 DNA sequence: TGTGCCAGCAGCCTGGGTAGGAGCGGTTTTAACTATGGCTACACCTTC. It is translated as CASSLGRSGFNYGYTF. The V gene is TRBV4-2, the J gene TRBJ1-2; D gene unclear. Germline CDR1 reads LGHNA; CDR2 reads YNFKEQ. The CDR3 consists of 16 residues. V lost 4 bases, J lost 1 base, and 16 bases lay in between.